Listed here are 22 T cell receptor beta chains from one sample, sequenced in a study of regulatory T cells in long-lasting Graves disease. iRepertoire HTBI primers and Arm-PCR of CDR3 regions built TCR beta libraries. TCRdb re-called the multiplex PCR reads through MiXCR, storing one row per CDR3 protein. The sample lists approximately 360,000 distinct CDR3 sequences, about 11% seen once, with 15% to 20% in the top ten. Time point described: newly diagnosed GD, antithyroid drugs for less than 3 months. Preparation of the TCR library used RNA extracted from PBMCs. These data were also filed under a second study, of T cells in Graves' hyperthyroidism and ophthalmopathy.

Sequences were derived from peripheral blood mononuclear cells (PBMCs), sampled at new diagnosis, from a patient treated with antithyroid drugs. These receptors all come from a woman in her late teens or twenties with Graves disease.

This clonotype was counted many times. The J gene is TRBJ2-5, the V gene TRBV18; 9 bases match TRBD1. This CDR3 has 16 amino acids. V lost 0 bases, J lost 3 bases, and 5 bases stayed unmatched. Germline values: CDR1 KGHSH, CDR2 LQKENI. CDR3 sequence reads: CASSPPRTGVKETQYF. The DNA of the CDR3 is TGTGCCAGCTCACCACCGAGGACAGGGGTAAAAGAGACCCAGTACTTC.

This clonotype was detected many times. The V call is TRBV7-3, the J call TRBJ1-1; a possible D gene is TRBD1 (5 bases). The germline V gene has CDR1 SGHTA and CDR2 FQGTGA. The CDR3 runs 14 residues. Trimming left V 5 bases short and J 4 bases short, with 14 bases between. CDR3 bases: TGTGCCAGCAGCCCTAGACGGGGCAGCACTGAAGCTTTCTTT. It encodes CASSPRRGSTEAFF.

This clonotype was seen a handful of times. This chain links TRBV4-2 with TRBJ1-4, with 7 bases lining up with TRBD1. This CDR3 spans 16 amino acids. The germline V gene has CDR1 LGHNA and CDR2 YNFKEQ. The V segment lost 3 bases and the J segment 8 bases; nucleotides outside the gene matches: 12. DNA for the CDR3: TGTGCCAGCAGCCAGACGACAGGGTCTCTCGGGGAAAAACTGTTTTTT. Protein product: CASSQTTGSLGEKLFF.

In this sample, this clonotype turned up many times. The chain couples TRBV13 to TRBJ1-5; 7 bases agree with TRBD1. V shed 1 base, J shed 7 bases, and the junction held 7 bases outside the gene matches. The CDR3 totals 15 residues. Germline lookup yields CDR1 PRHDT and CDR2 FYEKMQ (reference sequence). In DNA form, the CDR3 reads TGTGCCAGCAGCTTAGATAGGGGGCGCGAACAGCCCCAGCATTTT. It specifies CASSLDRGREQPQHF. Full variable domain (rest looked up from reference TRBV13 and TRBJ1-5): AAGVIQSPRHLIKEKRETATLKCYPIPRHDTVYWYQQGPGQDPQFLISFYEKMQSDKGSIPDRFSAQQFSDYHSELNMSSLELGDSALYFCASSLDRGREQPQHFGDGTRLSIL.

Many counts were recorded for this clonotype. The chain combines TRBV6-5 with TRBJ1-6; D remains ambiguous. CDR1 MNHEY and CDR2 SVGAGI come from the germline V gene. This CDR3 is 16 amino acids long. Trimming left V 0 bases short and J 1 base short, with 7 bases between. The chain's CDR3 is CASSYSSRSYNSPLHF. The CDR3, as DNA: TGTGCCAGCAGTTACTCATCTAGGTCCTATAATTCACCCCTCCACTTT.

As to this clonotype: This could be a read error, since a much larger clone is one nucleotide away. The chain has TRBV6-2 or TRBV6-3 and TRBJ1-4; the D is unclear. This CDR3 has 13 residues. Per the germline V gene, CDR1 is MNHEY and CDR2 is SVGEGT. The CDR3 DNA follows: TGTGCCCGCAGTTCGAGTACAGCTGAAAAACTGTTTTTT. This sequence encodes CARSSSTAEKLFF.

This clonotype was seen a few times. Being one base from a much bigger clone, this may be a read error. This chain uses TRBV20-1 with TRBJ2-3, with TRBD1 as a possible D gene (6 bases). The germline V gene has CDR1 DFQATT and CDR2 SNEGSKA (reference sequence). V lost 5 bases to trimming and J lost 4 bases, with 13 bases between them. CDR3 size: 13 residues. CDR3 DNA sequence: TGCAGTGCTGGGGGTGGGGGCGCAGATACGCAGTATTTT. Translated, it gives CSAGGGGADTQYF.

The chain uses TRBV7-9 and TRBJ2-1; possibly TRBD2 for D (5 bases). Trimming left V 1 base short and J 9 bases short, with 16 bases between. Germline CDR1 and CDR2: SEHNR and FQNEAQ (reference sequence). The CDR3 extends over 15 amino acids. The CDR3 protein is CASSLGGYISGEQFF. DNA of the CDR3: TGTGCCAGCAGCTTAGGAGGGTATATCTCCGGTGAGCAGTTCTTC.

This clonotype was recorded many times. This chain joins TRBV5-1 and TRBJ1-3; D is possibly TRBD1 (6 bases). V was shortened by 4 bases and J by 1 base, with 15 bases between the two germline ends. This CDR3 spans 16 amino acids. The germline CDR1 and CDR2 sequences are SGHRS and YFSETQ. The CDR3 protein is CASSPGAGGSGNTIYF. CDR3 sequence (DNA): TGCGCCAGCAGCCCGGGGGCCGGCGGGTCTGGAAACACCATATATTTT.

In its sample, this clonotype was seen many times. The chain joins TRBV13 to TRBJ1-3, with TRBD1 as a possible D gene (6 bases). The germline CDR1 and CDR2 sequences are PRHDT and FYEKMQ (reference sequence). The CDR3 loop spans 14 amino acids. The V gene lost 3 bases and the J gene lost 4 bases, with 10 bases spanning the gap. CDR3: CASSFGRGGNTIYF. The CDR3 bases are TGTGCCAGCAGCTTCGGCAGGGGAGGAAACACCATATATTTT.

Ten or more counts support this clonotype. This chain uses TRBV4-3 with TRBJ2-1, with 9 bases fitting TRBD2. The length of the CDR3 is 18 residues. J gave up 2 bases and V 7 bases, and 15 bases lay outside the gene matches. Germline CDR1 and CDR2: LGHNA and YSLEER. The CDR3 DNA reads TGCGCCAGCACCCGGGGGGTAGCGGGAGAAGGCACCTACAATGAGCAGTTCTTC. Translated: CASTRGVAGEGTYNEQFF.

This clonotype was counted only a few times. The V call is TRBV4-2, the J call TRBJ1-2; D gene ambiguous. Germline CDR1 reads LGHNA; CDR2 reads YNFKEQ. The CDR3 is 14 residues long. V lost 1 base to trimming and J lost 4 bases, with 10 bases between them. Here the CDR3 reads CASSQVANIYGYTF. As DNA, the CDR3 is TGTGCCAGCAGCCAAGTTGCAAATATCTATGGCTACACCTTC.

This clonotype was seen repeatedly, ten times or more. The rearrangement links TRBV6-2 or TRBV6-3 to TRBJ2-3; a weak D match, TRBD1 (5 bases). CDR1 is MNHEY and CDR2 is SVGEGT in the germline V gene. V dropped 5 bases and J dropped 2 bases, with 8 bases sitting between them. The CDR3 has 13 residues. The CDR3: CASSDSPTDTQYF. The CDR3 DNA reads TGTGCCAGCAGTGACAGCCCCACAGATACGCAGTATTTT.

There are many counts of this clonotype. The rearrangement joins TRBV7-3 to TRBJ2-5; a weak D match, TRBD2 (6 bases). CDR1 and CDR2 (germline): SGHTA, FQGTGA. V was shortened by 1 base and J by 3 bases, with 18 bases between the two germline ends. The CDR3 has 17 amino acids. CDR3 sequence: CASSLKGSVEGKETQYF. In DNA, the CDR3 is TGTGCCAGCAGCTTAAAGGGAAGCGTGGAGGGGAAAGAGACCCAGTACTTC.

This clonotype was seen repeatedly, ten times or more. J is TRBJ1-1 and V is TRBV12-3 or TRBV12-4, with D unclear. V was trimmed by 1 base and J by 2 bases, leaving 8 bases between them. The CDR3 totals 14 residues. This chain's CDR3 is CASSLVPVNTEAFF. Here the CDR3 DNA reads TGTGCCAGCAGTTTAGTCCCCGTAAACACTGAAGCTTTCTTT.

Ten or more counts support this clonotype. The chain is built from TRBV6-5 and TRBJ1-5; D call uncertain. Germline-derived CDR1 and CDR2 are MNHEY and SVGAGI. V was cut by 0 bases and J by 7 bases, with 16 bases left in between. CDR3 length equals 16 residues. The CDR3 is CASSYSSSIAGQPQHF. In DNA, the CDR3 is TGTGCCAGCAGTTACTCGAGCTCAATTGCCGGACAGCCCCAGCATTTT.

This clonotype showed up just a few times. The chain links TRBV6-9 to TRBJ2-1; D gene uncertain. This CDR3 region has 14 residues. V lost 3 bases and J lost 0, with 6 bases in between. In germline, CDR1 is MNHGY, CDR2 SVAAGI. The CDR3, as DNA: TGTGCCAGCAGTTACATCGGCTCCTACAATGAGCAGTTCTTC. Translating it yields CASSYIGSYNEQFF.

This clonotype has ten or more counts. The rearrangement links TRBV7-8 to TRBJ2-3; 10 bases line up with TRBD2. This CDR3 is 16 amino acids long. Germline V gene sequence: CDR1 SGHVS, CDR2 FQNEAQ. V dropped 5 bases and J dropped 7; count of bases not matched to a gene: 12. The CDR3 coding sequence is TGTGCCAGCAGCCCCGGGACTAGCGTGTTTGGATATACGCAGTATTTT. This codes for CASSPGTSVFGYTQYF.

This clonotype appeared a single time. The rearrangement joins TRBV7-9 to TRBJ1-1; D call uncertain. Germline V CDR1 and CDR2: SEHNR, FQNEAQ (reference sequence). The CDR3 totals 14 residues. V was pared by 5 bases and J by 1 base, with 11 bases between. The CDR3 DNA reads TGTGCCAGCAGCGATAAGATGAGGAACACTGAAGCTTTCTTT. This gives the protein CASSDKMRNTEAFF.

There are a few counts of this clonotype. V usage is TRBV7-3 and J usage is TRBJ2-1; 10 bases fit TRBD2. Germline trimming cut 0 bases from V and 11 bases from J; bases unmatched to any gene: 7. CDR1 and CDR2 (germline): SGHTA, FQGTGA. This CDR3 is 15 amino acids long. CDR3 loop: CASSLTSLAGEQQFF. The CDR3 DNA follows: TGTGCCAGCAGCTTAACTTCCCTAGCGGGAGAGCAGCAGTTCTTC.

The chain is built from TRBV7-3 and TRBJ2-6; D unclear. Germline V gene data show CDR1 as SGHTA and CDR2 as FQGTGA. The CDR3 runs 15 residues. Trimming pared 2 bases from V and 4 bases from J, leaving 9 bases between. CDR3 bases: TGTGCCAGCAGCTTAGTTCACCCCGGGGCCAACGTCCTGACTTTC. It yields the protein CASSLVHPGANVLTF.

There are many counts of this clonotype. V is TRBV28 and J is TRBJ2-3, with 7 bases lining up with TRBD2. CDR1 is MDHEN and CDR2 is SYDVKM in the germline V gene. J lost 1 base, V lost 5 bases, and 9 bases had no gene match. There are 16 residues in the CDR3. The CDR3 DNA reads TGTGCCAGCAGTCCGCAAGCGGGACCCCGCACAGATACGCAGTATTTT. Its translation: CASSPQAGPRTDTQYF.